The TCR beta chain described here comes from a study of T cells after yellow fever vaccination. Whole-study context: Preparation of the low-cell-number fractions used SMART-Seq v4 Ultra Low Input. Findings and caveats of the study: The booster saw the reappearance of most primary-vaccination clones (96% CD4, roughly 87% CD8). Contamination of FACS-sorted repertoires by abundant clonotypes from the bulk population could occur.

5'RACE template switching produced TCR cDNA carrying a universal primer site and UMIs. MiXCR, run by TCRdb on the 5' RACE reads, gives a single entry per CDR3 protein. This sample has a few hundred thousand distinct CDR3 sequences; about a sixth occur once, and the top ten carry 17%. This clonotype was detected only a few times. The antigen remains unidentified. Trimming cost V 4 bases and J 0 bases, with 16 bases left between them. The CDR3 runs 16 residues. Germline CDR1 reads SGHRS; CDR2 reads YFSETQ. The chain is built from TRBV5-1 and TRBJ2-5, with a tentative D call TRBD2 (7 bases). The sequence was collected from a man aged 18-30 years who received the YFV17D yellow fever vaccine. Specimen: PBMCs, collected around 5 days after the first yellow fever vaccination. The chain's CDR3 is CASSPQGGVYQETQYF. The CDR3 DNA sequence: TGCGCCAGCAGCCCTCAAGGGGGGGTGTACCAAGAGACCCAGTACTTC. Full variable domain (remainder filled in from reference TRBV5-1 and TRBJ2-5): KAGVTQTPRYLIKTRGQQVTLSCSPISGHRSVSWYQQTPGQGLQFLFEYFSETQRNKGNFPGRFSGRQFSNSRSEMNVSTLELGDSALYLCASSPQGGVYQETQYFGPGTRLLVL.